The TCR beta chain under discussion was sequenced for a study of cytomegalovirus exposure and HLA in healthy donors. Study-level points and caveats: As a later analysis showed, a missense DCLRE1C variant was linked to trimming of TCR beta V- and J-genes. In a later analysis, HLA-associated TCR beta chains were more clonally expanded than equally common others. TCR beta chains numbering approximately 150 were designated cytomegalovirus-associated.

On this clone itself: No antigen is known for it.

The PCR was carried out with 60 Vbeta primers and 13 Jbeta primers. TCRdb's copy holds only in-frame clones and misses some; the assay was immunoSEQ multiplex PCR. The data contain about 110,000 clones, roughly an eighth of them singletons. Sample: PBMCs. The source of this sequence is a man aged 40-49 years in good health and CMV-seropositive.

The CDR3 DNA follows: TGTGCCAGCACCGGGGGGGCGAGGGAAAAACTGTTTTTT. Encoded protein: CASTGGAREKLFF. This sequence joins TRBV27 and TRBJ1-4, with a tentative D call TRBD1 (6 bases). This CDR3 has 13 residues. Germline V gene lookup returns CDR1 MNHEY and CDR2 SMNVEV (reference sequence). V was shortened by 7 bases and J by 8 bases, with 14 bases between the two germline ends.